This T cell receptor (beta chain) was retrieved from a study of blood T cell repertoires in COVID-19. About the research overall: Whether acute or convalescent, the COVID-19 samples came from the United States, Italy and Spain. Sources were T cells, B-cell-depleted T cells, or PBMCs; the material itself was cDNA or gDNA.

Assay used: immunoSEQ multiplex PCR; TCRdb lists only in-frame clones, some missing. The data contain more than 300,000 clones, almost 90% of them seen just once; the ten biggest clones take up 7% to 8%. Seattle patients were enrolled while actively infected and followed longitudinally. The CDR3 runs to 11 residues. Trimming cost V 2 bases and J 10 bases, with 8 bases left between them. Germline CDR1 SGHVS, CDR2 FQNEAQ. This TCR came from a woman in her sixties or seventies with COVID-19, enrolled during active disease. The chain combines TRBV7-8 with TRBJ1-1, with unresolved D. What was sequenced was peripheral blood. CDR3 in DNA: TGTGCCAGCAGCTTATGGGAGGGAGCTTTCTTT. This translates into CASSLWEGAFF.